The 26 T cell receptor beta chains presented below share a single source sample, sequenced in a study of blood T cell repertoires in COVID-19. TCRdb keeps only in-frame clones here, not all; method: immunoSEQ multiplex PCR. The sample gives about 150,000 clones, approximately 78% of which show up once; roughly 1.5% is in the top ten. Material: peripheral blood. Receptor source: an elderly man with acute or convalescent COVID-19.

Here the CDR3 reads CASSQDSGSYNEQFF. CDR3 in DNA: TGCGCCAGCAGCCAAGATAGCGGGAGCTACAATGAGCAGTTCTTC. V usage is TRBV4-3 and J usage is TRBJ2-1; 9 bases match TRBD2. J was trimmed by 3 bases and V by 0 bases; bases with no gene match: 0. There are 15 residues in the CDR3. CDR1 is LGHNA, CDR2 YSLEER, per germline.

The chain recombines TRBV30 with TRBJ2-5; no reliable D call. CDR3 length equals 13 residues. In germline, CDR1 is GTSNPN, CDR2 SVGIG (reference sequence). Trimming took off 2 bases at V and 4 bases at J, with 11 bases between the two ends. CDR3 sequence (DNA): TGTGCCTGGAGTTATTCCGTTCGAGAGACCCAGTACTTC. As protein: CAWSYSVRETQYF.

This clone was observed a handful of times. The CDR3: CASSQTLSYEQYF. The CDR3 DNA follows: TGCGCCAGCAGTCAGACTCTCTCCTACGAGCAGTACTTC. The V gene is TRBV5-1, the J gene TRBJ2-7; the D is unclear. V dropped 5 bases and J dropped 0 bases, with 9 bases sitting between them. Germline values: CDR1 SGHRS, CDR2 YFSETQ. This CDR3 region has 13 residues. The full variable domain, rest sourced from reference TRBV5-1 and TRBJ2-7, is KAGVTQTPRYLIKTRGQQVTLSCSPISGHRSVSWYQQTPGQGLQFLFEYFSETQRNKGNFPGRFSGRQFSNSRSEMNVSTLELGDSALYLCASSQTLSYEQYFGPGTRLTVT.

The chain links TRBV2 to TRBJ1-4, with D unresolved. V gave up 4 bases and J gave up 10 bases, with 10 bases separating them. Germline CDR1 and CDR2: SNHLY and FYNNEI. CDR3 length: 12 amino acids. The CDR3 loop reads CASSGGVGKLFF. The DNA of the CDR3 is TGTGCCAGCAGTGGCGGGGTGGGAAAACTGTTTTTT.

The CDR3 DNA reads TGTGCCAGCAGCGTAGTTGCGCGGGCTAGCGGGGGAAATGAGCAGTTCTTC. Protein: CASSVVARASGGNEQFF. The chain combines TRBV9 with TRBJ2-1; TRBD2 matches 10 bases. Per germline, CDR1 SGDLS and CDR2 YYNGEE. There are 17 residues in the CDR3. The trim removed 0 bases at V and 7 bases at J, leaving 10 bases unmatched. The full variable domain, its missing parts supplied by reference TRBV9 and TRBJ2-1, is DSGVTQTPKHLITATGQRVTLRCSPRSGDLSVYWYQQSLDQGLQFLIQYYNGEERAKGNILERFSAQQFPDLHSELNLSSLELGDSALYFCASSVVARASGGNEQFFGPGTRLTVL.

The chain carries TRBV5-5 and TRBJ1-2; 9 bases fit TRBD1. Germline trimming cut 2 bases from V and 8 bases from J; bases unmatched to any gene: 4. Per the germline V gene, CDR1 is SGHKS and CDR2 is YYEKEE (reference sequence). The CDR3 totals 13 residues. The CDR3: CASSFGQGSGYTF. The CDR3 DNA is TGTGCCAGCAGCTTCGGACAGGGGAGCGGCTACACCTTC.

The J gene is TRBJ2-3, the V gene TRBV6-5, with TRBD1 identical over 9 bases. The CDR3 extends over 15 amino acids. Trimming at V came to 5 bases and at J to 4 bases, leaving 7 bases not matched to a gene. Germline CDR1 and CDR2: MNHEY and SVGAGI. The CDR3 loop reads CASSRLTGGADTQYF. The CDR3 nucleotides read TGTGCCAGCAGTAGATTAACAGGGGGCGCAGATACGCAGTATTTT.

This clone was seen only once. The chain recombines TRBV5-1 with TRBJ1-4; TRBD1 might be the D (6 bases). The germline V gene has CDR1 SGHRS and CDR2 YFSETQ. The CDR3 totals 14 residues. V was cut by 4 bases and J by 8 bases, with 15 bases left in between. CDR3 amino acids: CASSPGQNSEKLFF. The CDR3 DNA sequence: TGCGCCAGCAGCCCCGGACAGAATAGCGAAAAACTGTTTTTT.

V is TRBV9 and J is TRBJ1-2; D possibly corresponds to TRBD1 (6 bases). Germline values: CDR1 SGDLS, CDR2 YYNGEE. There are 12 residues in the CDR3. V was pared by 3 bases and J by 4 bases, with 7 bases between. The CDR3 coding sequence is TGTGCCAGCAGCGAGGACAGCTATGGCTACACCTTC. Translating gives CASSEDSYGYTF.

The V gene is TRBV18, the J gene TRBJ2-7, with D perhaps matching TRBD1 (5 bases). V was shortened by 5 bases and J by 3 bases, with 11 bases between the two germline ends. The CDR3 is 13 residues long. Per germline, CDR1 KGHSH and CDR2 LQKENI. CDR3 coding DNA: TGTGCCAGCTCAAAAACAGGTAACTACGAGCAGTACTTC. This gives the protein CASSKTGNYEQYF.

The V and J genes are TRBV5-1 and TRBJ2-3; 9 nucleotides match TRBD1. The length of the CDR3 is 15 residues. The V gene end was trimmed by 1 base and the J gene end by 3 bases; junction bases not matched to a gene: 3. Germline CDR1 reads SGHRS; CDR2 reads YFSETQ. CDR3 sequence (DNA): TGCGCCAGCAGCTTGACAGGGGGCGCAACAGATACGCAGTATTTT. As protein: CASSLTGGATDTQYF.

The chain is built from TRBV13 and TRBJ2-1, with D possibly being TRBD1 (6 bases). Germline loops: CDR1 PRHDT, CDR2 FYEKMQ (reference sequence). The CDR3 runs to 12 residues. Trimming removed 6 bases at V and 8 bases at J, with 11 bases between. The CDR3 DNA reads as TGTGCCAGCAGTCAACAGGGCCATGAGCAGTTCTTC. Amino acids: CASSQQGHEQFF.

The rearrangement links TRBV2 to TRBJ2-3, with 14 bases identical to TRBD2. The CDR3 contains 16 residues. Germline assignment: CDR1 SNHLY and CDR2 FYNNEI. The trim removed 6 bases at V and 5 bases at J, leaving 7 bases unmatched. The CDR3 DNA is TGTGCCAGCAGCTCGGGACTAGCGGGGGCTGGAGATACGCAGTATTTT. Residues: CASSSGLAGAGDTQYF.

The chain employs TRBV18 and TRBJ1-1; TRBD1 matches 10 bases. CDR1 and CDR2 from the germline V gene are KGHSH and LQKENI. The V gene end was trimmed by 3 bases and the J gene end by 8 bases; junction bases not matched to a gene: 9. The CDR3 totals 15 residues. The CDR3 reads CASSPAGQGSDEAFF. The CDR3 region has the DNA TGTGCCAGCTCACCTGCGGGACAGGGGAGTGACGAAGCTTTCTTT.

The chain uses TRBV7-3 and TRBJ2-7, with TRBD1 identical over 7 bases. The CDR3 sequence is 15 residues long. Germline CDR1 is SGHTA and CDR2 is FQGTGA. The V and J ends lost 5 bases and 0 bases, in that order; junction bases with no gene match: 7. The CDR3 DNA sequence: TGTGCCAGCAGCCCCGGGGACAGAATCTCCTACGAGCAGTACTTC. It translates to CASSPGDRISYEQYF.

The J gene is TRBJ2-7, the V gene TRBV6-5, with D maybe TRBD1 (6 bases). The CDR3 spans 13 residues. CDR1 and CDR2 from the germline V gene are MNHEY and SVGAGI. V shed 6 bases and J shed 4 bases, with 13 bases lying between them. CDR3 sequence reads: CASRGDNYYEQYF. The CDR3, as DNA: TGTGCCAGCAGGGGGGACAATTATTACGAGCAGTACTTC.

J is TRBJ2-2 and V is TRBV5-1; the D gene is possibly TRBD1 (6 bases). There are 16 residues in the CDR3. Germline-derived CDR1 and CDR2 are SGHRS and YFSETQ. The germline V and J ends were trimmed by 4 bases and 4 bases, with 17 bases remaining between them. The CDR3 region is CASSLHTGQTTGELFF. The CDR3 bases are TGCGCCAGCAGCCTCCACACTGGACAGACCACCGGGGAGCTGTTTTTT.

The chain has TRBV19 and TRBJ2-2; 9 bases are a match to TRBD1. In germline, CDR1 is LNHDA, CDR2 SQIVND (reference sequence). The CDR3 consists of 16 residues. J was trimmed by 0 bases and V by 3 bases; bases with no gene match: 2. The CDR3 sequence: CASSIRQGANTGELFF. The CDR3 coding sequence is TGTGCCAGTAGTATCCGACAGGGGGCGAACACCGGGGAGCTGTTTTTT.

The rearrangement uses TRBV3-1 (or the pseudogene TRBV3-2) and TRBJ2-1, with D perhaps matching TRBD1 (6 bases). The CDR3 runs to 12 residues. Trimming pared 5 bases from V and 9 bases from J, leaving 11 bases between. CDR1 LGHDT and CDR2 YNNKEL come from the germline V gene (reference sequence). The CDR3 sequence is CASSNRVGEQFF. The CDR3 bases are TGTGCCAGCAGCAACAGGGTGGGTGAGCAGTTCTTC.

This chain joins TRBV7-2 and TRBJ1-2, with D possibly being TRBD1 (6 bases). V was clipped by 5 bases and J by 7 bases, with 14 bases between them. From germline, CDR1 is SGHTA and CDR2 FQGNSA. This CDR3 contains 13 residues. The CDR3 reads CASSTRQDSGYTF. CDR3 nucleotide sequence: TGTGCCAGCAGCACTCGACAGGACAGTGGCTACACCTTC.

V usage is TRBV9 and J usage is TRBJ2-2; 13 bases are a match to TRBD2. V shed 0 bases, J shed 7 bases, and the junction held 3 bases outside the gene matches. This CDR3 is 16 amino acids long. In germline, CDR1 is SGDLS, CDR2 YYNGEE. CDR3 nucleotides: TGTGCCAGCAGCGTAGTGACTAGCGGGGGGATCGGGGAGCTGTTTTTT. Protein product: CASSVVTSGGIGELFF.

This chain connects TRBV28 to TRBJ2-4; maybe TRBD2 (6 bases). Trimming removed 6 bases from V and 13 bases from J, with 13 bases in between. This CDR3 contains 11 residues. CDR1 MDHEN and CDR2 SYDVKM come from the germline V gene. The CDR3 loop reads CASSLRETQYF. For the CDR3, the DNA is TGTGCCAGCAGCCTCCGGGAGACACAGTACTTC.

The rearrangement joins TRBV18 to TRBJ1-5; TRBD1 matches 7 bases. The CDR3 covers 13 residues. V was pared by 6 bases and J by 3 bases, with 2 bases of the junction left unmatched. Germline V lookup: CDR1 KGHSH, CDR2 LQKENI. The CDR3 region is CASSGQYNQPQHF. The DNA for the CDR3 is TGTGCCAGCTCGGGACAGTACAATCAGCCCCAGCATTTT. The full variable domain, completed using reference TRBV18 and TRBJ1-5, is NAGVMQNPRHLVRRRGQEARLRCSPMKGHSHVYWYRQLPEEGLKFMVYLQKENIIDESGMPKERFSAEFPKEGPSILRIQQVVRGDSAAYFCASSGQYNQPQHFGDGTRLSIL.

The chain couples TRBV6-2 or TRBV6-3 to TRBJ2-2; D remains ambiguous. This CDR3 has 13 residues. Trimming cost V 6 bases and J 5 bases, with 10 bases left between them. CDR1 and CDR2 (germline): MNHEY, SVGEGT. CDR3 coding DNA: TGTGCCAGCAGCCGGGCTCGGACCGGGGAGCTGTTTTTT. Its translation: CASSRARTGELFF.

The genes are TRBV7-9 and TRBJ2-2, with D uncertain. Trimming removed 4 bases from V and 1 base from J, with 7 bases in between. Germline V gives CDR1 SEHNR, CDR2 FQNEAQ (reference sequence). The CDR3 is 14 residues long. The CDR3 loop reads CASSSQVNTGELFF. The CDR3, as DNA: TGTGCCAGCAGCTCGCAGGTGAACACCGGGGAGCTGTTTTTT.

The genes are TRBV11-2 and TRBJ1-4, with no clear D. The CDR3 runs to 17 residues. Deletions cut 2 bases from V and 3 bases from J, with 16 bases between. Germline values: CDR1 SGHAT, CDR2 FQNNGV. The CDR3 loop is CASSLLPVWRANEKLFF. The DNA for the CDR3 is TGTGCCAGCAGCTTACTACCGGTCTGGAGGGCTAATGAAAAACTGTTTTTT.